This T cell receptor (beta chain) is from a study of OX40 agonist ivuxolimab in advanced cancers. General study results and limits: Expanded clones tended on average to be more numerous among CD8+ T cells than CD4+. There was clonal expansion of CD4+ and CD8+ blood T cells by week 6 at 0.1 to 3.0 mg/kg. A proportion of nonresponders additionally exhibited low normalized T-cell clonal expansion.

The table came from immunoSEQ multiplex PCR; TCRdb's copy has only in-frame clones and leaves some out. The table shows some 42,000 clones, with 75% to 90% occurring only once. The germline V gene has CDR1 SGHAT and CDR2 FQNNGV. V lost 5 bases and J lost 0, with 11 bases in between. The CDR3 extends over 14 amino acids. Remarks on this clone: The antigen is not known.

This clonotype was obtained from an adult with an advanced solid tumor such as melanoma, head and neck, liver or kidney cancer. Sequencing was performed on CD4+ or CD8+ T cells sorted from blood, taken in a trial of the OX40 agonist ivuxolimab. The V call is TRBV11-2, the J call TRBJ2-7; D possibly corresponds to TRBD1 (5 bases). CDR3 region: CASSKEGDSYEQYF. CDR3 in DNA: TGTGCCAGCAGCAAAGAAGGGGACTCCTACGAGCAGTACTTC.